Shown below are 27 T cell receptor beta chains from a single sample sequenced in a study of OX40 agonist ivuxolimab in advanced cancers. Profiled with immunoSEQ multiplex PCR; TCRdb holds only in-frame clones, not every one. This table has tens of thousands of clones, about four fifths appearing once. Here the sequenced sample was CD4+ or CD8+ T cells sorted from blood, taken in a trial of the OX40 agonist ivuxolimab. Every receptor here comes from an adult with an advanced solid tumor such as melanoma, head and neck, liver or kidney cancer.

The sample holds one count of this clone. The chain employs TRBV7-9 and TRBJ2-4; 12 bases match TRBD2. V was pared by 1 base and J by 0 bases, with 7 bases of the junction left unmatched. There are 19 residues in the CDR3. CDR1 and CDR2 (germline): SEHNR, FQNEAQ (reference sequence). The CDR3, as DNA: TGTGCCAGCAGCTTAGACCTAGCGGGAGGGCCACTAGCCAAAAACATTCAGTACTTC. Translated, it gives CASSLDLAGGPLAKNIQYF.

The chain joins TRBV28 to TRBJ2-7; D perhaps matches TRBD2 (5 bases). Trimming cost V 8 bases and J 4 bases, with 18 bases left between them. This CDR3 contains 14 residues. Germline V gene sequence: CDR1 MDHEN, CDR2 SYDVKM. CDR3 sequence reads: CASDAGGIVYEQYF. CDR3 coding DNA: TGTGCCAGCGACGCTGGAGGTATTGTATACGAGCAGTACTTC.

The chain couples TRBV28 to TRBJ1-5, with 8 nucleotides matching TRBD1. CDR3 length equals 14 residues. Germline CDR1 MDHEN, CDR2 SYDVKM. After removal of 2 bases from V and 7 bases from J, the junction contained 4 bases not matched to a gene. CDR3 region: CASSLPDRAQPQHF. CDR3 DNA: TGTGCCAGCAGTTTACCGGACAGGGCACAGCCCCAGCATTTT.

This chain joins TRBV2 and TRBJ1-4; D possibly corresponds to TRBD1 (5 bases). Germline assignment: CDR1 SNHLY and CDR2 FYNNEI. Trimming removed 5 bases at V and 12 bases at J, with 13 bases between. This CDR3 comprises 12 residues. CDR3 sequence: CASSPDSGELFF. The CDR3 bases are TGTGCCAGCAGTCCAGACAGTGGGGAACTGTTTTTT.

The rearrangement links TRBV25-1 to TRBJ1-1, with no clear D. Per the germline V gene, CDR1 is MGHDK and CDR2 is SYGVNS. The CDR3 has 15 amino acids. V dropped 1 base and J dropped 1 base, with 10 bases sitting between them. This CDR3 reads CASSESGSANTEAFF. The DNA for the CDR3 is TGTGCCAGCAGTGAATCGGGCAGCGCGAACACTGAAGCTTTCTTT.

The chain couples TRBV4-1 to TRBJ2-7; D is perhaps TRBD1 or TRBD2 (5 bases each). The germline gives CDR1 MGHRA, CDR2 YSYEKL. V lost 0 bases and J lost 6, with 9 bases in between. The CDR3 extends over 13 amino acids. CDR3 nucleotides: TGCGCCAGCAGCCAAGATCCAGGGACCGAGCAGTACTTC. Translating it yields CASSQDPGTEQYF.

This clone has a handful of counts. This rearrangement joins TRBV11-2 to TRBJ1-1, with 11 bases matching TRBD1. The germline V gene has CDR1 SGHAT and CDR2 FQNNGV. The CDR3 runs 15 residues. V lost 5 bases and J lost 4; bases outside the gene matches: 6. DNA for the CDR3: TGTGCCAGCAGCCTCCTTGGGACAGGGGGCACTGAAGCTTTCTTT. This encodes CASSLLGTGGTEAFF. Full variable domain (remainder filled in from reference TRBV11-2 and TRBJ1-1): EAGVAQSPRYKIIEKRQSVAFWCNPISGHATLYWYQQILGQGPKLLIQFQNNGVVDDSQLPKDRFSAERLKGVDSTLKIQPAKLEDSAVYLCASSLLGTGGTEAFFGQGTRLTVV.

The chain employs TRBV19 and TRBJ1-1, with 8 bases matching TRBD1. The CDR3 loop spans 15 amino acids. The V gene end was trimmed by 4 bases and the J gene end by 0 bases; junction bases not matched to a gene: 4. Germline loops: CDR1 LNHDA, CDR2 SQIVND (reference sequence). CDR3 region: CASSTTGAVNTEAFF. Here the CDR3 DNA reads TGTGCCAGTAGTACGACAGGGGCTGTGAACACTGAAGCTTTCTTT. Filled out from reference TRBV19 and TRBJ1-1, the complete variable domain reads DGGITQSPKYLFRKEGQNVTLSCEQNLNHDAMYWYRQDPGQGLRLIYYSQIVNDFQKGDIAEGYSVSREKKESFPLTVTSAQKNPTAFYLCASSTTGAVNTEAFFGQGTRLTVV.

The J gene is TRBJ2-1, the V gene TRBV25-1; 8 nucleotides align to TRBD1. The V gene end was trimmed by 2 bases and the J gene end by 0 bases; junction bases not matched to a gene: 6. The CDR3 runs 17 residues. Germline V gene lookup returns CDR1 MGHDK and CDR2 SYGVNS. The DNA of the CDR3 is TGTGCCAGCAGTGAACCGACAGGGGCTAGCTCCTACAATGAGCAGTTCTTC. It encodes CASSEPTGASSYNEQFF.

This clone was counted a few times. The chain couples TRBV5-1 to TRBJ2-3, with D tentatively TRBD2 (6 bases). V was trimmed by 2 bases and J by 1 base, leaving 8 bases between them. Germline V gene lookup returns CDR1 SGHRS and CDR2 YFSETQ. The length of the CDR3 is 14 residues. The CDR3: CASSLGGGTDTQYF. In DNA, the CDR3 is TGCGCCAGCAGCTTAGGCGGGGGCACAGATACGCAGTATTTT.

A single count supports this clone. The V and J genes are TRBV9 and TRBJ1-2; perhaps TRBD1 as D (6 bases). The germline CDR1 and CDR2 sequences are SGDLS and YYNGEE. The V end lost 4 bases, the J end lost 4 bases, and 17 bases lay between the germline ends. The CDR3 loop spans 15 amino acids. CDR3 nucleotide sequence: TGTGCCAGCAGCCCCTCCAGCGGGGGGGCCTATGGCTACACCTTC. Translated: CASSPSSGGAYGYTF.

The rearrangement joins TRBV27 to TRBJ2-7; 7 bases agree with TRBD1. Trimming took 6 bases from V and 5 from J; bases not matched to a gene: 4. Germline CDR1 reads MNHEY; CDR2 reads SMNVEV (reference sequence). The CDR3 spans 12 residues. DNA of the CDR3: TGTGCCAGCAGCAAGGGGGCCAACGAGCAGTACTTC. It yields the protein CASSKGANEQYF.

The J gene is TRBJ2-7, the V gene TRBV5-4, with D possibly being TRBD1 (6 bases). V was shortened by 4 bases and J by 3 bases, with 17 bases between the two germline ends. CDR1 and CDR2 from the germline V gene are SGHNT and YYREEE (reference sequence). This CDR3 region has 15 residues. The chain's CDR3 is CASSKADGQFYEQYF. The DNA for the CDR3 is TGTGCCAGCAGCAAGGCTGATGGACAGTTCTACGAGCAGTACTTC.

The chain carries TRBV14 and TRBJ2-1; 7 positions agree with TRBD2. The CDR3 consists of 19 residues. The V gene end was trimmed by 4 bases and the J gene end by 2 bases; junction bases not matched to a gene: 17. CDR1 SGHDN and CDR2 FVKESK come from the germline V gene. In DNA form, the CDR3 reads TGTGCCAGCAGCCTTCTTGGAGGCGGGAGTGCTCCGGCCTACAATGAGCAGTTCTTC. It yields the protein CASSLLGGGSAPAYNEQFF.

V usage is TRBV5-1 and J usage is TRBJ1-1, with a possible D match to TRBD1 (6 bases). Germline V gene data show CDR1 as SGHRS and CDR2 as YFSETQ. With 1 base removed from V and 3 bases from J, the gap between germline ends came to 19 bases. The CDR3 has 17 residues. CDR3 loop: CASSLQGPAEWDTEAFF. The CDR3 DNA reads TGCGCCAGCAGCTTGCAGGGGCCCGCTGAGTGGGACACTGAAGCTTTCTTT. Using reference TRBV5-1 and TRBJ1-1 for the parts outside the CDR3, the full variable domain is KAGVTQTPRYLIKTRGQQVTLSCSPISGHRSVSWYQQTPGQGLQFLFEYFSETQRNKGNFPGRFSGRQFSNSRSEMNVSTLELGDSALYLCASSLQGPAEWDTEAFFGQGTRLTVV.

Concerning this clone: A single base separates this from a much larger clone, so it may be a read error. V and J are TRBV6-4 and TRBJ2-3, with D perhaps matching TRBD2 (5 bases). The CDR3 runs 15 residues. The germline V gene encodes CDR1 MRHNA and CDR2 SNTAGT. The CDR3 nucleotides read TGTGCCAGCAGTGACCATCTAGCCAAGGCAGATGCGCAGTATTTT. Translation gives CASSDHLAKADAQYF.

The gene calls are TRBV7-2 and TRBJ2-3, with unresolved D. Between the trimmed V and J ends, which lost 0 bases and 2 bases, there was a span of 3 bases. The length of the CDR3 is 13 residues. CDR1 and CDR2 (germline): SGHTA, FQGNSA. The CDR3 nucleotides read TGTGCCAGCAGCTTAGCAAACACAGATACGCAGTATTTT. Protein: CASSLANTDTQYF.

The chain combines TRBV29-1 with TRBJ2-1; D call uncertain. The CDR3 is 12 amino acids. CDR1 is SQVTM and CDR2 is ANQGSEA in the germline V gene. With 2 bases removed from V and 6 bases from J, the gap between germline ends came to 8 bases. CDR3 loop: CSVERGPNEQFF. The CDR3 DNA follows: TGCAGCGTTGAACGAGGCCCCAATGAGCAGTTCTTC.

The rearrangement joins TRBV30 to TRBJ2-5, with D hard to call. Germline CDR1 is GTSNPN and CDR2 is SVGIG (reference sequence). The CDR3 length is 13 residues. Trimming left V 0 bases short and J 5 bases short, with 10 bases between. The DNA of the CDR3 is TGTGCCTGGAGTGTACTGCTGGGGGAGACCCAGTACTTC. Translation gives CAWSVLLGETQYF. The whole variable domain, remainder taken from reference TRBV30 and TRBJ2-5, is SQTIHQWPATLVQPVGSPLSLECTVEGTSNPNLYWYRQAAGRGLQLLFYSVGIGQISSEVPQNLSASRPQDRQFILSSKKLLLSDSGFYLCAWSVLLGETQYFGPGTRLLVL.

CDR3 in amino acids: CASSPFAKDEQFF. CDR3 bases: TGTGCCAGCAGCCCCTTCGCCAAGGATGAGCAGTTCTTC. The chain joins TRBV5-4 to TRBJ2-1; D is unresolved. V shed 4 bases and J shed 8 bases, with 13 bases lying between them. CDR1 SGHNT and CDR2 YYREEE come from the germline V gene (reference sequence). This CDR3 has 13 amino acids.

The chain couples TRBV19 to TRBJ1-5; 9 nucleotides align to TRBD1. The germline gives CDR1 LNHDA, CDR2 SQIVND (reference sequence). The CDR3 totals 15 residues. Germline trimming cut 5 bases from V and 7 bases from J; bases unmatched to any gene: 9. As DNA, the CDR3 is TGTGCCAGTAGTCCAAGCACAGGGGGCTTCCAGCCCCAGCATTTT. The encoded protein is CASSPSTGGFQPQHF.

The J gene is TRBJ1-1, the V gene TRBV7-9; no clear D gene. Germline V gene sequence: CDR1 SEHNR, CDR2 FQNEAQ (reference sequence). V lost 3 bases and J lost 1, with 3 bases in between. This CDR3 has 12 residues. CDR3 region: CASSLENTEAFF. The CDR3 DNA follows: TGTGCCAGCAGCTTGGAGAACACTGAAGCTTTCTTT.

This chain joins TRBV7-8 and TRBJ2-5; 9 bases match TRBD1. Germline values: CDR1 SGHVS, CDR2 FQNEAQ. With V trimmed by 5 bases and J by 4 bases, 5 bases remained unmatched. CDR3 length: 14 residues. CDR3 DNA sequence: TGTGCCAGCAGCGGCTGGACAGGGGTAGAGACCCAGTACTTC. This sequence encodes CASSGWTGVETQYF.

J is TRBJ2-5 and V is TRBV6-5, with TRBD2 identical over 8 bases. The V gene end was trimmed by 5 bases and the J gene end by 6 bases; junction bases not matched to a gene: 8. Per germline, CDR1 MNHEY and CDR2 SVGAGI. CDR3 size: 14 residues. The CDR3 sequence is CASSPGLAGQTQYF. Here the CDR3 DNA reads TGTGCCAGCAGTCCCGGACTAGCTGGTCAGACCCAGTACTTC.

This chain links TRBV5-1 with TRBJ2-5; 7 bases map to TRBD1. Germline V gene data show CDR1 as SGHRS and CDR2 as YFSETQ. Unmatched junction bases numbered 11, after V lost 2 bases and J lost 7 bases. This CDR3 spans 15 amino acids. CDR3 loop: CASSLATGVGRTQYF. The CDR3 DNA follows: TGCGCCAGCAGCTTAGCCACAGGGGTCGGGCGGACCCAGTACTTC.

As DNA, the CDR3 is TGTGCCAGCAGCGTAGGAACAGCTACCTCCTACGAGCAGTACTTC. As protein: CASSVGTATSYEQYF. The chain joins TRBV9 to TRBJ2-7, with D unclear. This CDR3 is built from 15 residues. The germline V and J ends were trimmed by 0 bases and 0 bases, with 10 bases remaining between them. CDR1 is SGDLS and CDR2 is YYNGEE in the germline V gene.

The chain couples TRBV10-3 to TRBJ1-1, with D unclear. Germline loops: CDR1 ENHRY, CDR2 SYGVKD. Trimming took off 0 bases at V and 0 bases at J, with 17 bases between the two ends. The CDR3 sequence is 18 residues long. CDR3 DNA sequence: TGTGCCATCAGTGAGTCGCCGGTCCGGCGGAGGTTGAACACTGAAGCTTTCTTT. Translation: CAISESPVRRRLNTEAFF.